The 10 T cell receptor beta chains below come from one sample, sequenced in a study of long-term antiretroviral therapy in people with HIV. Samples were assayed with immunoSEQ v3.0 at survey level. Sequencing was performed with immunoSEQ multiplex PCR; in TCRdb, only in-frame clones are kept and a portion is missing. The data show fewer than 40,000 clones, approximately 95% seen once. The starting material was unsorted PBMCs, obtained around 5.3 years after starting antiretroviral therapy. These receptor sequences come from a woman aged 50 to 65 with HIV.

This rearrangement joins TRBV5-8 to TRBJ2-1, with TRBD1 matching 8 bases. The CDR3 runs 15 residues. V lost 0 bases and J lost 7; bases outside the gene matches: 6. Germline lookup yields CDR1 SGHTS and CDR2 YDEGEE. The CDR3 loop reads CASSLERTGFNEQFF. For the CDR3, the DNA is TGTGCCAGCAGCTTGGAAAGGACAGGGTTTAATGAGCAGTTCTTC.

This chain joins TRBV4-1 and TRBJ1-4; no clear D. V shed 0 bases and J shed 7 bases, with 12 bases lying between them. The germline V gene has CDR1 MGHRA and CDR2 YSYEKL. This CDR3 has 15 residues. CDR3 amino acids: CASSQERSGSEKLFF. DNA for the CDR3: TGCGCCAGCAGCCAAGAACGGTCCGGGAGTGAAAAACTGTTTTTT.

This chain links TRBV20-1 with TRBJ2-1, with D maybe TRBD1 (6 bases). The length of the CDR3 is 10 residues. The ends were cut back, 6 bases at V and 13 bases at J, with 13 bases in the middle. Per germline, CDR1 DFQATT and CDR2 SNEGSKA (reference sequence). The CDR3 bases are TGCAGTGCCCCGGACAGCAGACAGTTCTTC. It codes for CSAPDSRQFF.

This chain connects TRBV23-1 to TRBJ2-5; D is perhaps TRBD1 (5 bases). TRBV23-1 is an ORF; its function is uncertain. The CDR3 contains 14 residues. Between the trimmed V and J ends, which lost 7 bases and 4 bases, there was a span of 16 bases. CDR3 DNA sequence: TGCGCCAGCAAGGGCGGACAAGAAGCAGAGACCCAGTACTTC. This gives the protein CASKGGQEAETQYF.

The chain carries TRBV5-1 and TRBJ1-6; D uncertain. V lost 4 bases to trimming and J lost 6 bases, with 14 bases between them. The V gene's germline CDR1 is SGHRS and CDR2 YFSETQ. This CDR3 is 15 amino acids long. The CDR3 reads CASSTDSRFNSPLHF. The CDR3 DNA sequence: TGCGCCAGCAGCACTGATTCGAGGTTTAATTCACCCCTCCACTTT.

The CDR3 reads CASSLLRAQGNGYTF. The DNA of the CDR3 is TGTGCCAGCAGCCTCCTGAGGGCACAGGGCAATGGCTACACCTTC. V gene TRBV7-8 combines with J gene TRBJ1-2, with D possibly being TRBD1 (6 bases). This CDR3 region has 15 residues. Germline values: CDR1 SGHVS, CDR2 FQNEAQ. Trimming removed 5 bases from V and 6 bases from J, with 19 bases in between.

As DNA, the CDR3 is TGTGCCAGCAGCGTAGAGTGGGGGGAGCAGTTCTTC. This sequence encodes CASSVEWGEQFF. The V and J genes are TRBV9 and TRBJ2-1; D may match TRBD1 or TRBD2 (5 bases each). V was clipped by 0 bases and J by 10 bases, with 8 bases between them. The germline CDR1 and CDR2 sequences are SGDLS and YYNGEE. The CDR3 covers 12 residues. The whole variable domain, remainder taken from reference TRBV9 and TRBJ2-1, is DSGVTQTPKHLITATGQRVTLRCSPRSGDLSVYWYQQSLDQGLQFLIQYYNGEERAKGNILERFSAQQFPDLHSELNLSSLELGDSALYFCASSVEWGEQFFGPGTRLTVL.

The CDR3: CASSLSTRTAIGANVLTF. As DNA, the CDR3 is TGTGCCAGCAGCTTATCCACCCGGACCGCGATCGGGGCCAACGTCCTGACTTTC. The chain links TRBV7-3 to TRBJ2-6; the D is unclear. Per germline, CDR1 SGHTA and CDR2 FQGTGA. The CDR3 extends over 18 amino acids. Trimming took off 2 bases at V and 4 bases at J, with 18 bases between the two ends.

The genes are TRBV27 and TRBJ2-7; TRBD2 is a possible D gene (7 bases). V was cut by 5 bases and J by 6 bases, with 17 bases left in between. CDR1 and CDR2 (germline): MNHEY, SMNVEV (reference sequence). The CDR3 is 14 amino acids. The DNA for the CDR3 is TGTGCCAGCAGTCCGGTGGCGGGGGCCCGCGAGCAGTACTTC. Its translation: CASSPVAGAREQYF.

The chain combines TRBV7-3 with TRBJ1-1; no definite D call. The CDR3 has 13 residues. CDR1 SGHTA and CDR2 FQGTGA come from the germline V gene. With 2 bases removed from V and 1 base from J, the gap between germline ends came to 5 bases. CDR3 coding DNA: TGTGCCAGCAGCTTATCCGAGAACACTGAAGCTTTCTTT. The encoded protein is CASSLSENTEAFF.